This T cell receptor beta chain was sequenced in a study of cytomegalovirus exposure and HLA in healthy donors. Trimming shortened V by 10 bases and J by 2 bases, and 8 bases separated the two germline ends. The germline V gene has CDR1 SGHAT and CDR2 FQNNGV. This CDR3 is built from 11 residues. To note about this clone: As yet, its antigen is unknown.

13 Jbeta primers and 60 Vbeta primers were used for the PCR. Repertoires were generated with immunoSEQ multiplex PCR, while TCRdb's copy carries only in-frame clones and drops some. The table shows more than 140,000 clones, with roughly 64% occurring only once. Whole-study findings and limits: An ancestry cluster, one associated with Asian ancestry, reportedly showed fewer N-insertions than the approximately 660-donor mean in a later analysis. Immune exposure data for these donors was limited to CMV serostatus. The authors reported that TCR beta sequences could predict HLA-A and HLA-B alleles. These predictions were accurate for most subjects in the first cohort.

V and J are TRBV11-2 and TRBJ2-5, with D uncertain. The sequenced sample was PBMCs. This TCR was recovered from a woman aged 25 to 39 in good health and CMV-seropositive. The CDR3 loop reads CAMLIQETQYF. CDR3 bases: TGTGCCATGTTAATTCAAGAGACCCAGTACTTC.